The T cell receptor beta chain described here comes from a study of blood T cell repertoires in COVID-19. Across the study: From T cells, B-cell-depleted T cells, or PBMCs came the material, which was cDNA or gDNA.

Clones were sequenced by immunoSEQ multiplex PCR, and TCRdb holds only the in-frame ones, with some missing. The sample shows 130,000 or so clones, roughly 83% of them seen only once. Specimen: peripheral blood. This TCR derives from a man aged 55 to 70 with acute or convalescent COVID-19.

The CDR3 loop is CASSWGDGNTIYF. DNA of the CDR3: TGTGCCAGCTCATGGGGAGACGGAAACACCATATATTTT. The chain carries TRBV5-5 and TRBJ1-3; D remains ambiguous. CDR3 size: 13 residues. Trimming took off 7 bases at V and 4 bases at J, with 12 bases between the two ends. CDR1 and CDR2 from the germline V gene are SGHKS and YYEKEE (reference sequence).